This T cell receptor (beta chain) was sequenced in a study of blood T cell repertoires in COVID-19. Sequencing used immunoSEQ multiplex PCR; TCRdb keeps in-frame clones, though not all of them. Of around 80,000 clones detected, roughly 78% appear once; the ten largest clones hold 10%. This CDR3 is built from 15 residues. In germline, CDR1 is MNHEY, CDR2 SVGAGI. Trimming removed 9 bases at V and 8 bases at J, with 20 bases between. The sequencing input was peripheral blood. The receptor was derived from a man aged 60 to 69 with acute or convalescent COVID-19. The chain employs TRBV6-5 and TRBJ1-6; D unresolved. DNA of the CDR3: TGTGCCAGTTCTTTGGACCGGGGATATGATTCACCCCTCCACTTT. This translates into CASSLDRGYDSPLHF.